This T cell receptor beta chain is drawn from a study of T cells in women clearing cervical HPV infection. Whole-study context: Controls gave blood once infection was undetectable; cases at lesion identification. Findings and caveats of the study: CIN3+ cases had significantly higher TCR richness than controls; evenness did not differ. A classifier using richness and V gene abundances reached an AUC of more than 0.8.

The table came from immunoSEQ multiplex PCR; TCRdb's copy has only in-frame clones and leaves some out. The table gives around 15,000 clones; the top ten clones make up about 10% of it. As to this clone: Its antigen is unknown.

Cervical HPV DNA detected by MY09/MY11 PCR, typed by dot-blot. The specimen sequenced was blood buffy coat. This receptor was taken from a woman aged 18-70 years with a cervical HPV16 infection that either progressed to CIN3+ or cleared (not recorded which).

The sequenced part of the CDR3 DNA is TGTGCCAGCAGCTCCCAGCCGGTACAGGGGATGGGTGAA. It translates to CASSSQPVQGMGE. In full, the CDR3 reads CASSSQPVQGMGEAFF. This rearrangement joins TRBV7-3 to TRBJ1-1; 7 positions match TRBD1. The read halts 3 residues ahead of the CDR3 end, with the missing end drawn from the germline J gene. The CDR3 totals 16 residues. The V gene end was trimmed by 4 bases and the J gene end by 7 bases; junction bases not matched to a gene: 15. Germline CDR1 is SGHTA and CDR2 is FQGTGA.